The rows below give T cell receptor beta chains drawn from one sample of a study of identical twins. Via MiXCR, TCRdb re-called the 5' RACE reads, giving one row per CDR3 protein. In the table there are 1.5 million to 2 million distinct CDR3 sequences, less than 35% of which are singletons. Sequenced input: cord blood. These receptors were collected from a newborn girl in good health. CDR3s include the opening cysteine and the closing phenylalanine or tryptophan. D genes are given only for firm matches. Some rows have no size entry. The others give once, few or many, or a class for an expanded clone.

v_call,d_call,j_call,clone_size,cdr3_aa,cdr3_nt
TRBV10-3,TRBD2,TRBJ2-3,few,CAIRASGSNTQYF,TGTGCCATCAGGGCTAGCGGTTCAAATACGCAGTATTTT
TRBV9,.,TRBJ1-6,.,CASSVERGTSPLHF,TGTGCCAGCAGCGTAGAGCGGGGGACTTCACCCCTCCACTTT
TRBV10-3,TRBD2,TRBJ2-3,few,CAISLAGASTDTQYF,TGTGCCATCAGTCTAGCGGGGGCCAGCACAGATACGCAGTATTTT
TRBV18,TRBD1,TRBJ2-1,.,CASFPDRSSYNEQFF,TGTGCCAGCTTCCCGGACAGGAGCTCCTACAATGAGCAGTTCTTC
TRBV7-2,TRBD1,TRBJ2-7,.,CASSPPGTGRAEQYF,TGTGCCAGCAGCCCTCCCGGGACAGGGAGGGCCGAGCAGTACTTC
TRBV12-3/TRBV12-4,TRBD1,TRBJ2-5,few,CASSLRGPMGQETQYF,TGTGCCAGCAGTTTAAGGGGGCCTATGGGCCAAGAGACCCAGTACTTC
TRBV20-1,.,TRBJ1-5,.,CSASWTANQPQHF,TGCAGTGCTAGTTGGACAGCGAATCAGCCCCAGCATTTT
TRBV20-1,.,TRBJ1-6,few,CSVYRSSYNSPLHF,TGCAGTGTTTACAGGAGCTCCTATAATTCACCCCTCCACTTT
TRBV9,.,TRBJ2-7,.,CASSPRGLRKDYEQYF,TGTGCCAGCAGCCCCCGGGGACTTAGAAAGGACTACGAGCAGTACTTC
TRBV6-6,.,TRBJ1-1,.,CASSPYSTGGLTEAFF,TGTGCCAGCAGTCCGTACTCCACCGGGGGGCTGACTGAAGCTTTCTTT
TRBV20-1,.,TRBJ2-3,few,CSAWGASGFTQYF,TGCAGTGCCTGGGGGGCTAGCGGATTTACGCAGTATTTT
TRBV6-6,.,TRBJ2-1,few,CASTGLDEQFF,TGTGCCAGCACGGGGCTGGATGAGCAGTTCTTC
TRBV6-4,.,TRBJ1-5,.,CASSDCRRGFAIGNQPQHF,TGTGCCAGCAGTGACTGTAGGAGGGGATTTGCTATTGGCAATCAGCCCCAGCATTTT
TRBV20-1,.,TRBJ2-3,.,CSATPEGISTDTQYF,TGCAGTGCTACCCCCGAGGGCATTAGCACAGATACGCAGTATTTT
TRBV28,.,TRBJ2-3,.,CASSRRSGSSTDTQYF,TGTGCCAGCAGTCGCCGCTCGGGCTCTAGCACAGATACGCAGTATTTT
TRBV10-3,.,TRBJ1-6,.,CAISWTPEGPNSPLHF,TGTGCCATCAGTTGGACACCTGAGGGGCCTAATTCACCCCTCCACTTT
TRBV28,.,TRBJ1-5,.,CASSLHRGPSNQPQHF,TGTGCCAGCAGTTTACACAGAGGCCCGAGCAATCAGCCCCAGCATTTT
TRBV28,.,TRBJ1-2,few,CASSSNLGAGGDYGYTF,TGTGCCAGCAGTTCAAACCTGGGGGCGGGTGGAGACTATGGCTACACCTTC
TRBV10-3,TRBD1,TRBJ2-3,.,CAIKRQGERTDTQYF,TGTGCCATCAAACGACAGGGAGAAAGGACAGATACGCAGTATTTT
TRBV20-1,.,TRBJ2-1,few,CSARERRYQETQFF,TGCAGTGCTAGAGAGAGGCGCTACCAAGAGACCCAGTTCTTC
TRBV29-1,TRBD2,TRBJ2-7,few,CSTHCTGGSSYEQYF,TGCAGCACCCACTGCACGGGGGGGTCCTCCTACGAGCAGTACTTC
TRBV20-1,TRBD1,TRBJ1-5,few,CSARTGGSQPQHF,TGCAGTGCTAGGACAGGGGGAAGCCAGCCCCAGCATTTT
TRBV11-2,.,TRBJ2-5,few,CASSSLKGVGETQYF,TGTGCCAGCAGCTCCCTTAAAGGGGTCGGAGAGACCCAGTACTTC
TRBV14,.,TRBJ1-4,.,CASSQPQVAVATNEKLFF,TGTGCCAGCAGCCAACCTCAAGTCGCGGTTGCAACTAATGAAAAACTGTTTTTT
TRBV27,TRBD1,TRBJ1-1,few,CASSLIQGRNTEAFF,TGTGCCAGCAGTTTAATACAGGGGCGGAACACTGAAGCTTTCTTT
TRBV20-1,.,TRBJ1-1,.,CSARDQVLHGNTEAFF,TGCAGTGCTAGAGATCAAGTCCTTCACGGGAACACTGAAGCTTTCTTT
TRBV2,.,TRBJ1-1,.,CASSRAGERNTEAFF,TGTGCCAGCAGTAGAGCGGGGGAAAGGAACACTGAAGCTTTCTTT
TRBV7-6,.,TRBJ1-1,once,CASSFGGVIGNTEAFF,TGTGCCAGCAGCTTTGGTGGGGTTATAGGGAACACTGAAGCTTTCTTT
TRBV30,TRBD2,TRBJ2-1,.,CAWRASGPYNEQFF,TGTGCCTGGCGCGCTAGCGGCCCTTACAATGAGCAGTTCTTC
TRBV18,.,TRBJ1-2,.,CASSPPGYSYTF,TGTGCCAGCTCACCACCAGGCTATAGCTACACCTTC
TRBV7-2,.,TRBJ2-5,once,CASSAILANEQYF,TGTGCCAGCAGCGCTATACTAGCAAATGAGCAGTACTTC
TRBV3-1,TRBD2,TRBJ2-3,few,CASSPHGRVSTDTQYF,TGTGCCAGCAGCCCCCACGGGAGGGTTAGCACAGATACGCAGTATTTT
TRBV6-1,.,TRBJ2-3,.,CASSDTGSVTDTQYF,TGTGCCAGCAGTGATACAGGGTCGGTAACAGATACGCAGTATTTT
TRBV27,.,TRBJ1-5,.,CASSLLGRQPQHF,TGTGCCAGCAGTTTACTAGGGCGTCAGCCCCAGCATTTT
TRBV20-1,.,TRBJ2-7,few,CSAKIRSYEQYF,TGCAGTGCCAAGATTCGTTCCTACGAGCAGTACTTC
TRBV29-1,.,TRBJ2-3,few,CSVEGAEGLLITDTQYF,TGCAGCGTTGAAGGAGCGGAGGGCCTATTAATAACAGATACGCAGTATTTT
TRBV2,TRBD1,TRBJ2-1,few,CASNKRQGARNEQFF,TGTGCCAGCAACAAAAGACAGGGCGCTAGGAATGAGCAGTTCTTC
TRBV6-5,.,TRBJ2-1,.,CASSYSVRNYNEQFF,TGTGCCAGCAGTTACTCGGTTCGCAACTACAATGAGCAGTTCTTC
TRBV19,TRBD2,TRBJ2-4,.,CASQVWVVAGTKNIQYF,TGTGCCAGTCAAGTATGGGTAGTAGCGGGGACCAAAAACATTCAGTACTTC
TRBV12-3/TRBV12-4,.,TRBJ2-3,.,CAGRSGGGADTQYF,TGTGCCGGCAGGAGCGGAGGGGGGGCAGATACGCAGTATTTT
TRBV7-9,.,TRBJ2-7,few,CASSPIGAEQYF,TGTGCCAGCAGCCCAATTGGGGCCGAGCAGTACTTC
TRBV3-1,TRBD2,TRBJ2-1,few,CASSPIERELRNEQFF,TGTGCCAGCAGCCCCATCGAGCGGGAGCTTAGGAATGAGCAGTTCTTC
TRBV12-3/TRBV12-4,.,TRBJ2-6,many,CASSLISNVLTF,TGTGCCAGCAGTTTAATAAGCAACGTCCTGACTTTC
TRBV5-1,.,TRBJ2-2,.,CASSLYAGIGTGELFF,TGCGCCAGCAGCTTGTACGCGGGGATTGGCACCGGGGAGCTGTTTTTT
TRBV6-6,.,TRBJ2-5,.,CASSYVGPRETQYF,TGTGCCAGCAGTTATGTAGGGCCTAGAGAGACCCAGTACTTC
TRBV5-1,.,TRBJ1-4,.,CASSSSPGGRRSSATNEKLFF,TGCGCCAGCAGCTCCTCCCCAGGTGGACGTCGATCAAGCGCAACTAATGAAAAACTGTTTTTT
TRBV28,.,TRBJ1-6,.,CASSLAPSVSPLHF,TGTGCCAGCAGTCTCGCCCCATCGGTTTCACCCCTCCACTTT
TRBV2,TRBD2,TRBJ2-1,.,CASSDRGLAYNEQFF,TGTGCCAGCAGTGATAGGGGACTAGCCTACAATGAGCAGTTCTTC
TRBV27,.,TRBJ2-3,few,CASSLFRLGAPNGNTQYF,TGTGCCAGCAGTTTATTCAGGCTGGGGGCACCGAACGGAAATACGCAGTATTTT
TRBV3-1,TRBD2,TRBJ2-5,.,CASSQLAGGIEETQYF,TGTGCCAGCAGCCAACTAGCGGGGGGGATTGAAGAGACCCAGTACTTC
TRBV5-1,TRBD2,TRBJ2-3,few,CASSPIIGSGRVTDTQYF,TGCGCCAGCAGCCCTATCATTGGTAGCGGGAGGGTCACAGATACGCAGTATTTT
TRBV3-1,TRBD2,TRBJ2-3,few,CASSLGLADPSQYF,TGTGCCAGCAGCCTGGGACTAGCGGACCCATCGCAGTATTTT
TRBV6-5,TRBD1,TRBJ2-1,few,CASSWTGNYNEQFF,TGTGCCAGCAGTTGGACAGGGAACTACAATGAGCAGTTCTTC
TRBV9,.,TRBJ2-7,few,CASSVASARTYEQYF,TGTGCCAGCAGCGTAGCTTCGGCTAGAACCTACGAGCAGTACTTC
TRBV5-1,.,TRBJ1-4,.,CAGSSDPGAPNEKLFF,TGCGCCGGCAGCTCCGATCCAGGCGCCCCTAATGAAAAACTGTTTTTT